This TCR beta chain was recovered during a study of T cell repertoires in cytomegalovirus infection. Findings and limits, study-wide: HLA-C-restricted CMV clonotypes gave the most frequent clonotype in two of eight donors.

The ends lost 5 bases at V and 1 base at J; junction bases unmatched: 5. CDR3 length equals 17 residues. In germline, CDR1 is SEHNR, CDR2 FQNEAQ (reference sequence). TCRdb passed the reads through MiXCR, listing each CDR3 protein once. This sample has roughly 170,000 distinct CDR3 sequences, with about 20% found just once. This clonotype was observed a handful of times. Its specificity is unknown. This sequence was found in a human donor in good health (CMV status not recorded). Some clones in this sample may be carry-over from other donors' samples. This material consisted of CD8+ T cells from cultured PBMCs, taken from culture after CMV antigen stimulation. The V and J genes are TRBV7-9 and TRBJ2-3, with 14 bases lining up with TRBD2. The CDR3 DNA sequence: TGTGCCAGCAGCCCCCGACTAGCGGGGGGGCGCACAGATACGCAGTATTTT. It specifies CASSPRLAGGRTDTQYF.